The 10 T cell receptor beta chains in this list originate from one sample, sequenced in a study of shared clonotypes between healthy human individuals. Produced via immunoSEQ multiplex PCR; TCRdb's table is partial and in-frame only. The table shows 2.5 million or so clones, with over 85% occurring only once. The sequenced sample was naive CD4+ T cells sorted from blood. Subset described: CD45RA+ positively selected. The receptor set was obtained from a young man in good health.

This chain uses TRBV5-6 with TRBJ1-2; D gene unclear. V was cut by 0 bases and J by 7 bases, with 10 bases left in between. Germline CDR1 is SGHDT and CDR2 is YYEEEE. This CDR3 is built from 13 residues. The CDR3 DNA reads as TGTGCCAGCAGCTTGGCCGATGGCTCTGGCTACACCTTC. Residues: CASSLADGSGYTF.

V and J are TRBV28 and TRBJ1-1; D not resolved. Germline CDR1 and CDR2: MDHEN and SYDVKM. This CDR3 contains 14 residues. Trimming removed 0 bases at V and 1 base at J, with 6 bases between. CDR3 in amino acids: CASSLWSQNTEAFF. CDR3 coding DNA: TGTGCCAGCAGTTTATGGTCGCAGAACACTGAAGCTTTCTTT.

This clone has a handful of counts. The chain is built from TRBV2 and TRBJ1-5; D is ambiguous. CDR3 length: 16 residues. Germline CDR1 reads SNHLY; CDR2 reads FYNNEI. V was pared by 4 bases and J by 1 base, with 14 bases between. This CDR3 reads CASSGLPQASNQPQHF. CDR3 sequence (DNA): TGTGCCAGCAGTGGGCTGCCCCAGGCCAGCAATCAGCCCCAGCATTTT.

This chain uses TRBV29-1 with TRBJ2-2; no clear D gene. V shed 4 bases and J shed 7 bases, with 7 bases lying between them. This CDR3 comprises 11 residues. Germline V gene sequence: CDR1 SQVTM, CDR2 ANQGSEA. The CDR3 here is CSVGHDGELFF. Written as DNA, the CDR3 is TGCAGCGTTGGGCACGACGGGGAGCTGTTTTTT.

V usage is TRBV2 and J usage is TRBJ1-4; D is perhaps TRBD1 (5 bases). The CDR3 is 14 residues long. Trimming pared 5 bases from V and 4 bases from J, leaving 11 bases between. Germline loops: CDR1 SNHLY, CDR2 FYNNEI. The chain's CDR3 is CASSRQGDNEKLFF. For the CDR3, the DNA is TGTGCCAGCAGTCGCCAAGGGGATAATGAAAAACTGTTTTTT.

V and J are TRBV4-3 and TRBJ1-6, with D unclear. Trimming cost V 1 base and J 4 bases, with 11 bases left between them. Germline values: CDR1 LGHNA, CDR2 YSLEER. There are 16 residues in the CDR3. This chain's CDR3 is CASSQGRFLYNSPLHF. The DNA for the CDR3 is TGCGCCAGCAGCCAAGGAAGGTTCCTATATAATTCACCCCTCCACTTT.

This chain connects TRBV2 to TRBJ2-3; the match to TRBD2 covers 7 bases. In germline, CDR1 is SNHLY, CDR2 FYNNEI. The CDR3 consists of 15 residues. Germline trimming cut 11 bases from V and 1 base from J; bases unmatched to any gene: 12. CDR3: CACRLADLRTDTQYF. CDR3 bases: TGTGCCTGTCGACTAGCCGACCTCCGCACAGATACGCAGTATTTT.

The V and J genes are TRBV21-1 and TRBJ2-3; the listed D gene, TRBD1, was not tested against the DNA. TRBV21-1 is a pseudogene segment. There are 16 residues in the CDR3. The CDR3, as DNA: TGTGCCAGCAGCAAGATCGGGCAGGGTACCACAGATACGCAGTATTTT. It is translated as CASSKIGQGTTDTQYF.

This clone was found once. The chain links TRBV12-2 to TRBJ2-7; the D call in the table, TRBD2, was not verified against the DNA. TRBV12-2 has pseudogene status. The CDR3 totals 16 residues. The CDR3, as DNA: TGTGCAAGTCGCTTAGTGAACGCTACGAGGATATACGAGCAGTACTTC. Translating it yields CASRLVNATRIYEQYF.

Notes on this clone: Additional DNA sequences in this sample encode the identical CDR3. The CDR3 sequence: CSARPGNEQFF. The CDR3 DNA reads TGCAGTGCTAGACCAGGGAATGAGCAGTTCTTC. The rearrangement uses TRBV20-1 and TRBJ2-1; maybe TRBD1 (5 bases). V lost 2 bases and J lost 7, with 6 bases in between. In germline, CDR1 is DFQATT, CDR2 SNEGSKA (reference sequence). The CDR3 contains 11 residues.